The sequence of this TCR beta chain was determined in a study of shared clonotypes between healthy human individuals. Overall study results and limits: Large depth notwithstanding, sorted-subset sequencing proved incomplete by rarefaction. With few donors, the genetic and exposure-history diversity represented was limited. Investigators expected sequencing depth to affect clonotype sharing among donors.

About this clone: Antigen: not known.

Clones were read by immunoSEQ multiplex PCR, and TCRdb kept only the in-frame ones, dropping some. The table lists a few million clones, over 85% of them singletons. CDR3 length: 12 residues. Trimming stripped 4 bases from V and 7 bases from J, with 11 bases between. Donors were healthy HIV-negative adults without recently reported acute infections or vaccinations. The specimen was naive CD4+ T cells from PBMCs. The subset was: CD45RA+ positively selected. The chain has TRBV5-3 and TRBJ1-1; D gene unclear. TRBV5-3 is an ORF; its function is uncertain. The source is a man aged 18 to 30 in good health. Some clones in this sample may be carry-over from other donors' samples. The CDR3: CARSATAHEAFF. DNA of the CDR3: TGTGCCAGAAGCGCGACGGCCCATGAAGCTTTCTTT.